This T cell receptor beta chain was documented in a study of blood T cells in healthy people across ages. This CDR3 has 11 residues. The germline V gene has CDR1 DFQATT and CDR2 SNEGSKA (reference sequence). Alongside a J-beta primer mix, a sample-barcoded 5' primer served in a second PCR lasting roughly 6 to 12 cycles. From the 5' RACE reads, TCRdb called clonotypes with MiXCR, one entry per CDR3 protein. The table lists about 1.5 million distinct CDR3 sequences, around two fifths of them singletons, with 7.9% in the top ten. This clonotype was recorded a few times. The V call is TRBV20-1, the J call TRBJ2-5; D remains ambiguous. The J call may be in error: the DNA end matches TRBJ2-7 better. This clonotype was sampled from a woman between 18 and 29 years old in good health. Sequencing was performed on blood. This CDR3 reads CSARDWGEQYF. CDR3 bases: TGCAGTGCTAGAGATTGGGGCGAGCAGTACTTC.